These 26 T cell receptor beta chains originate from one sample sequenced in a study of monozygotic twins with inflammatory bowel disease. TCRdb reanalyzed the 5' RACE reads, giving one entry per CDR3 protein sequence and no DNA. Found here are about 420,000 distinct CDR3 sequences; the top ten clones hold around 2.5%. Material: blood. These receptors were obtained from a human donor with ulcerative colitis or Crohn's disease, or a healthy co-twin of an affected twin (not recorded which).

J is TRBJ2-3 and V is TRBV7-2; TCRdb returns TRBD1, unconfirmable since there is no DNA. This CDR3 is built from 16 residues. Germline V lookup: CDR1 SGHTA, CDR2 FQGNSA. The CDR3 loop is CASSPQPGQGPDTQYF. The whole variable domain, remainder taken from reference TRBV7-2 and TRBJ2-3, is GAGVSQSPSNKVTEKGKDVELRCDPISGHTALYWYRQSLGQGLEFLIYFQGNSAPDKSGLPSDRFSAERTGGSVSTLTIQRTQQEDSAVYLCASSPQPGQGPDTQYFGPGTRLTVL.

This chain connects TRBV27 to TRBJ2-7; TCRdb proposes TRBD1, but this gene call is untestable without DNA. Germline loops: CDR1 MNHEY, CDR2 SMNVEV (reference sequence). The CDR3 runs to 16 residues. The CDR3 protein is CASSQRTGGVSYEQYF.

The chain uses TRBV6-2 or TRBV6-3 and TRBJ2-2; TCRdb returns TRBD1, unconfirmable since there is no DNA. Germline V gives CDR1 MNHEY, CDR2 SVGEGT. The CDR3 spans 16 residues. CDR3 amino acids: CASSYGDRVPSGELFF.

The chain is built from TRBV5-6 and TRBJ2-2; the D gene TCRdb calls, TRBD2, cannot be checked with no DNA. Germline V gene sequence: CDR1 SGHDT, CDR2 YYEEEE. This CDR3 is 18 amino acids long. CDR3 region: CASSHWVAERENTGELFF.

The chain has TRBV5-6 and TRBJ2-7. The CDR3 totals 14 residues. The V gene's germline CDR1 is SGHDT and CDR2 YYEEEE. This CDR3 reads CASSLGNGAYEQYF.

V usage is TRBV24-1 and J usage is TRBJ2-2; TCRdb names TRBD2, which stays unverified in the absence of DNA. The germline CDR1 and CDR2 sequences are KGHDR and SFDVKD. There are 16 residues in the CDR3. This chain's CDR3 is CATSDQLAGVAGELFF.

The CDR3 region is CASSLSGTRAYEQYF. This chain links TRBV13 with TRBJ2-7; the TRBD1 assignment by TCRdb is unverifiable without DNA. Germline CDR1 and CDR2: PRHDT and FYEKMQ (reference sequence). This CDR3 contains 15 residues.

The chain carries TRBV4-3 and TRBJ1-3. CDR1 is LGHNA, CDR2 YSLEER, per germline. The CDR3 is made up of 15 amino acids. The CDR3 reads CASSLGRVSGNTIYF.

The chain carries TRBV3-1 and TRBJ2-5; TCRdb selects TRBD1, and the lack of DNA leaves this call unchecked. This CDR3 comprises 15 residues. The V gene's germline CDR1 is LGHDT and CDR2 YNNKEL (reference sequence). The CDR3: CASSQDTRALETQYF.

The chain uses TRBV2 and TRBJ1-3. CDR3 length equals 13 residues. Germline V gene lookup returns CDR1 SNHLY and CDR2 FYNNEI. CDR3 protein: CASSEKFGNTIYF.

The V and J genes are TRBV12-3 or TRBV12-4 and TRBJ1-5; TCRdb picks TRBD1, but there is no DNA to check that call. There are 17 residues in the CDR3. The CDR3 loop reads CASSLTRQGLGNQPQHF.

The rearrangement uses TRBV6-6 and TRBJ1-4; TCRdb's assignment of TRBD1 cannot be checked, as there is no DNA. The germline V gene has CDR1 MNHNY and CDR2 SVGAGI (reference sequence). This CDR3 spans 14 amino acids. This CDR3 reads CASIHRQGSEKLFF.

The chain carries TRBV14 and TRBJ2-3; TCRdb selects TRBD2, and the lack of DNA leaves this call unchecked. CDR1 and CDR2 from the germline V gene are SGHDN and FVKESK. This CDR3 contains 15 residues. The CDR3: CASSQESKAGDTQYF.

The chain joins TRBV5-4 to TRBJ2-7; TCRdb proposes TRBD2, but this gene call is untestable without DNA. The CDR3 contains 14 residues. CDR1 and CDR2 from the germline V gene are SGHNT and YYREEE (reference sequence). The CDR3 loop is CASSPESGRHEQYF.

V is TRBV20-1 and J is TRBJ2-5; TCRdb calls TRBD2, which cannot be checked without DNA. CDR1 is DFQATT, CDR2 SNEGSKA, per germline (reference sequence). This CDR3 comprises 13 residues. Here the CDR3 reads CSLSGTSSQTQYF.

The chain joins TRBV9 to TRBJ2-2; the D call of TRBD1 rests on TCRdb alone, since no DNA is present to check it. The CDR3 contains 14 residues. CDR1 and CDR2 from the germline V gene are SGDLS and YYNGEE. This chain's CDR3 is CASSPRQGTGELFF.

CDR3 region: CSARDRLAGNYKNIQYF. The rearrangement joins TRBV20-1 to TRBJ2-4. The germline gives CDR1 DFQATT, CDR2 SNEGSKA (reference sequence). This CDR3 region has 17 residues.

J is TRBJ1-1 and V is TRBV5-1; absent DNA, TCRdb's TRBD1 call cannot be checked. The germline CDR1 and CDR2 sequences are SGHRS and YFSETQ. The CDR3 has 15 amino acids. The CDR3 loop is CASSPGQPLPSEAFF.

This chain uses TRBV7-2 with TRBJ2-5; with no DNA, the TCRdb D assignment of TRBD1 cannot be verified. Germline V gene lookup returns CDR1 SGHTA and CDR2 FQGNSA. This CDR3 contains 15 residues. CDR3 sequence: CASSLVMGQMETQYF.

The V gene is TRBV5-6, the J gene TRBJ2-4; the TCRdb call, TRBD1, lacks DNA for checking. Germline V gene lookup returns CDR1 SGHDT and CDR2 YYEEEE. This CDR3 comprises 15 residues. CDR3 residues: CASSLRGMAKNIQYF.

J is TRBJ1-1 and V is TRBV3-1; TCRdb picks TRBD1, but there is no DNA to check that call. This CDR3 comprises 14 residues. CDR1 and CDR2 from the germline V gene are LGHDT and YNNKEL (reference sequence). This CDR3 reads CASSRVQGNTEAFF.

The chain links TRBV12-3 or TRBV12-4 to TRBJ1-5. This CDR3 contains 13 residues. This chain's CDR3 is CASTRREGQPQHF.

J is TRBJ2-7 and V is TRBV20-1; TCRdb lists TRBD2, though no DNA is available to test this call. Germline assignment: CDR1 DFQATT and CDR2 SNEGSKA (reference sequence). This CDR3 comprises 17 residues. The CDR3 is CSARPTSGRASAYEQYF.

This sequence joins TRBV7-2 and TRBJ2-7. Looked up from germline, CDR1 is SGHTA and CDR2 is FQGNSA. The CDR3 has 13 amino acids. The CDR3 spells CASSNTGAHEQYF.

V gene TRBV7-9 combines with J gene TRBJ2-4; the D gene TCRdb calls, TRBD2, cannot be checked with no DNA. Germline values: CDR1 SEHNR, CDR2 FQNEAQ (reference sequence). This CDR3 is built from 17 residues. The CDR3 sequence is CASSSGGLLLAKNIQYF.

The gene calls are TRBV6-6 and TRBJ1-5. CDR1 and CDR2 from the germline V gene are MNHNY and SVGAGI (reference sequence). The CDR3 totals 14 residues. The CDR3 protein is CARYLGGRIQPQHF.